These T cell receptor beta chains were read from a single sample in a study of cytomegalovirus exposure and HLA in healthy donors. The data were produced by immunoSEQ multiplex PCR, yet TCRdb's version contains in-frame clones alone and is incomplete. The sample consists of about 120,000 clones, 81% of them appearing once. The sequencing sample was made of PBMCs. The receptors shown here come from a woman between 25 and 40 years old in good health and CMV-seronegative. Each CDR3 is given with its conserved first and last residue. Fields, in order: J gene, clone size, D gene, V gene, CDR3 DNA, CDR3 protein. D genes are given only for firm matches. Clone sizes are given selectively: once, few, many, or a class where the clone is expanded.

TRBJ1-2	few	TRBD1	TRBV10-3	TGTGCCATCGGGACAGGGAGAGGCTACACCTTC	CAIGTGRGYTF
TRBJ2-1	.	.	TRBV28	TGTGCCAGCAGTTGGGGAGAGTTTCCCGAGCAGTTCTTC	CASSWGEFPEQFF
TRBJ1-5	.	TRBD1	TRBV2	TGTGCCAGCAGTGTCGCGACAGGGGGCGAACAGCCCCAGCATTTT	CASSVATGGEQPQHF
TRBJ2-4	.	.	TRBV11-2	TGTGCCAGCAGCTTAGTTATTTCAGACATTCAGTACTTC	CASSLVISDIQYF
TRBJ1-4	.	.	TRBV7-9	TGTGCCAGCAGCAGCCGACAGAGCCAAAATGAAAAACTGTTTTTT	CASSSRQSQNEKLFF
TRBJ2-2	once	.	TRBV18	TGTGCCAGCTCACCAGCCACAGGGACCGCCGGGGAGCTGTTTTTT	CASSPATGTAGELFF
TRBJ1-1	.	.	TRBV6-5	TGTGCCAGCAGTTATCAAACAGGGACTGAAGCTTTCTTT	CASSYQTGTEAFF
TRBJ2-7	.	TRBD1	TRBV7-2	TGTGCCAGCAGCTTACAGGGGGCGGTCTCCTACGAGCAGTACTTC	CASSLQGAVSYEQYF
TRBJ2-1	.	TRBD2	TRBV5-1	TGCGCCAGCAGCCACCAGCTAGCGGGAGATCCCCCCAATGAGCAGTTCTTC	CASSHQLAGDPPNEQFF
TRBJ2-7	.	.	TRBV28	TGTGCCAGCAGTTTACAACAGGGCGAGCAGTACTTC	CASSLQQGEQYF
TRBJ2-2	.	.	TRBV19	TGTGCCAGTAGTATAGGGCTGACCGGGGAGCTGTTTTTT	CASSIGLTGELFF
TRBJ2-5	.	TRBD2	TRBV7-2	TGTGCCAGCAGCATTAGCGGGAGGGTGGAGACCCAGTACTTC	CASSISGRVETQYF
TRBJ1-5	.	TRBD1	TRBV9	TGTGCCAGCAGCGTAGGGACAGGGAATAATCAGCCCCAGCATTTT	CASSVGTGNNQPQHF
TRBJ2-7	.	.	TRBV7-2	TGTGCCAGCAGCTTAGAGGTCCGGGGCTACGAGCAGTACTTC	CASSLEVRGYEQYF
TRBJ2-7	few	TRBD1	TRBV27	TGTGCCAGCAGTTTATCCTGGGACAGGACCTACGAGCAGTACTTC	CASSLSWDRTYEQYF
TRBJ1-2	.	TRBD1	TRBV28	TGTGCCAGCAGTCGGACAGGGGGGAACTATGGCTACACCTTC	CASSRTGGNYGYTF
TRBJ2-1	few	TRBD2	TRBV7-2	TGTGCCAGCAGGTGGACTAGCGGGCCAAGCTCCTACAATGAGCAGTTCTTC	CASRWTSGPSSYNEQFF
TRBJ2-6	few	TRBD2	TRBV23-1	TGCGCCAGCAGTCAATCGGCCCCTTTATCGGGGGGGGTACCTTCCGGGGCCAACGTCCTGACTTTC	CASSQSAPLSGGVPSGANVLTF
TRBJ2-5	.	.	TRBV18	TGTGCCAGCTCACGAGCGCAAGAGACCCAGTACTTC	CASSRAQETQYF
TRBJ2-2	few	TRBD2	TRBV5-1	TGCGCCAGCAGCGGAGTGGCGGGAGAGACCGGGGAGCTGTTTTTT	CASSGVAGETGELFF
TRBJ2-5	.	TRBD1	TRBV7-2	TGTGCCAGCAGCTTAGACAGGGGCAGGGAGACCCAGTACTTC	CASSLDRGRETQYF
TRBJ1-1	.	.	TRBV30	TGTGCCGGCCAACGGGGGGCTGAAGCTTTCTTT	CAGQRGAEAFF
TRBJ2-3	.	TRBD1	TRBV5-1	TGCGCCAGCAGCTCACTTACAGGGGGGACAGATACGCAGTATTTT	CASSSLTGGTDTQYF
TRBJ1-1	once	.	TRBV5-4	TGTGCCAGCAGCTTCGACAGAAACGAAGCTTTCTTT	CASSFDRNEAFF
TRBJ1-5	.	.	TRBV6-4	TGTGCCAGCAGCCCTCTGGAGGGACAGCCCCAGCATTTT	CASSPLEGQPQHF
TRBJ2-7	.	.	TRBV19	TGTGCCGGTAGTATGGAGGCAGGGGCGACCTACGAGCAGTACTTC	CAGSMEAGATYEQYF
TRBJ2-5	once	TRBD1	TRBV10-3	TGTGCCATCAGGACGACAGGGTCAGAGACCCAGTACTTC	CAIRTTGSETQYF
TRBJ1-2	few	.	TRBV28	TGTGCCAGCAGTGCCCAGGGTAACTATGGCTACACCTTC	CASSAQGNYGYTF
TRBJ2-2	.	TRBD2	TRBV2	TGTGCCGGCAGTGAAGCTAGCGGGAGTACCGGGGAGCTGTTTTTT	CAGSEASGSTGELFF
TRBJ1-4	.	TRBD1	TRBV2	TGTGCCAGCCGAGGACAGGGACGGGAAAAACTGTTTTTT	CASRGQGREKLFF
TRBJ1-1	.	.	TRBV7-2	TGTGCCAGCAGCTTAGAAGGGGTTGAAGCTTTCTTT	CASSLEGVEAFF
TRBJ2-1	.	.	TRBV28	TGTGCCAGCAGTTCGGTTCTTCCTGAGCAGTTCTTC	CASSSVLPEQFF
TRBJ1-2	.	TRBD1	TRBV11-2	TGTGCCAGCAGCTCAATCAGACAGGGGAAAGCTAACTATGGCTACACCTTC	CASSSIRQGKANYGYTF
TRBJ1-2	few	.	TRBV5-1	TGCGCCAGCAGCTTGGCAACTAACTATGGCTACACCTTC	CASSLATNYGYTF
TRBJ2-5	.	TRBD1	TRBV5-8	TGTGCCAGCAGCTCCGCCCCGGACAGGCGAGCGAAAAACCCGAAAGAGACCCAGTACTTC	CASSSAPDRRAKNPKETQYF
TRBJ2-1	once	TRBD2	TRBV5-8	TGTGCCAGCAGCCCACTAGCGGGAGGCCTATTGTACAATGAGCAGTTCTTC	CASSPLAGGLLYNEQFF
TRBJ2-5	.	.	TRBV28	TGTGCCAGCAGTCCTAGGTTGGAGACCCAGTACTTC	CASSPRLETQYF
TRBJ2-7	few	TRBD2	TRBV4-3	TGCGCCAGCAGCCAAGCCCTAGCGGGAAGTACCGAGCAGTACTTC	CASSQALAGSTEQYF
TRBJ2-3	.	TRBD1	TRBV7-2	TGTGCCAGCAGCCCCGGACAGGGTTGGGGCACAGATACGCAGTATTTT	CASSPGQGWGTDTQYF
TRBJ2-7	.	.	TRBV27	TGTGCCAGCAGTTTAGGGGGCAGGGTCGAGCAGTACTTC	CASSLGGRVEQYF
TRBJ2-5	.	TRBD2	TRBV2	TGTGCCAGCTTAGCGGGGGAACAAGAGACCCAGTACTTC	CASLAGEQETQYF
TRBJ1-1	.	.	TRBV28	TGTGCCAGCAGCTCGACGGAGAACCAAGCTTTCTTT	CASSSTENQAFF
TRBJ2-1	.	.	TRBV7-9	TGTGCCAGCAGCCCGGTTAGTCCCCAATACAATGAGCAGTTCTTC	CASSPVSPQYNEQFF
TRBJ1-3	.	.	TRBV9	TGTGCCAGCAGCGTAGCTGGGGCAGACTCTGGAAACACCATATATTTT	CASSVAGADSGNTIYF
TRBJ2-6	.	.	TRBV7-2	TGTGCCAGCAGCCCGACAGGGGTGGGGGGGAGGGGGGCCAACGTCCTGACTTTC	CASSPTGVGGRGANVLTF
TRBJ1-2	.	.	TRBV7-9	TGTGCCAGCGTCATGGAGGCAATCTATGGCTACACCTTC	CASVMEAIYGYTF
TRBJ2-3	.	TRBD1	TRBV10-1	TGCGCCAGCCGTGAAGGGGGCGGGACAGATACGCAGTATTTT	CASREGGGTDTQYF
TRBJ1-2	.	.	TRBV7-2	TGTGCCAGCAGCCCGCGGGACGTTTGGGGCTACACCTTC	CASSPRDVWGYTF
TRBJ2-7	.	.	TRBV18	TGTGCCAGCTCACCGCGGGGACCTTACTACGAGCAGTACTTC	CASSPRGPYYEQYF
TRBJ2-1	.	TRBD2	TRBV27	TGTGCCAGCAGTTTCCCCGAGGGAGGGTACAATGAGCAGTTCTTC	CASSFPEGGYNEQFF
TRBJ2-5	.	.	TRBV5-1	TGCGCCAGCAGCTCCCCGGGGGAGTTGGAGACCCAGTACTTC	CASSSPGELETQYF
TRBJ2-3	.	TRBD1	TRBV28	TGTGCCAGCAGTTTACCCCAGGGGGCTGGAGATACGCAGTATTTT	CASSLPQGAGDTQYF